This TCR beta chain derives from a study of blood T cell repertoires in COVID-19. The overall study: Some COVID-19 samples were acute and others convalescent; all came from the United States, Italy and Spain.

How the authors handled the data: Cell counts per sample came from amplifying reference gene primers. Clones were read by immunoSEQ multiplex PCR, and TCRdb kept only the in-frame ones, dropping some. V and J calls and clone size are copied from that table; D and trimming were computed from the DNA. The repertoire holds over 150,000 clones, with about three quarters as singletons. Of note for this clone: An end of the junction does not agree with germline; a read error may underlie this.

CDR1 MNHNY and CDR2 SVGAGI come from the germline V gene (reference sequence). The CDR3 is 13 amino acids. The sequencing input was peripheral blood. The chain combines TRBV6-6 with TRBJ1-2; 10 bases are shared with TRBD1. The clonotype originates from a man older than 75 with acute or convalescent COVID-19. The CDR3 is CACSYDRGHGYTF. CDR3 sequence (DNA): TGTGCCTGCAGTTACGACAGGGGGCATGGCTACACCTTC.